Listed below are T cell receptor beta chains from one sample, sequenced in a study of cytomegalovirus exposure and HLA in healthy donors. Clones were sequenced by immunoSEQ multiplex PCR, and TCRdb holds only the in-frame ones, with some missing. This sample has around 180,000 clones, with roughly 88% found just once. The specimen was PBMCs. The receptors were gathered from a girl aged 2 to 9 in good health and CMV-seropositive. Both conserved end residues are part of each CDR3. The order of the fields is D gene, V gene, clone size, J gene, CDR3 DNA, CDR3 protein. A D gene is named only where the DNA matches it firmly. The size entry is marked missing in some rows and otherwise reads once, few, many or a size class.

NA	TRBV19	NA	TRBJ1-1	TGTGCCACGGGAGGGGAGGTCACTGAAGCTTTCTTT	CATGGEVTEAFF
NA	TRBV6-5	NA	TRBJ2-7	TGTGCCAGCAGTTATAACAACAGGCGGCACGAGCAGTACTTC	CASSYNNRRHEQYF
NA	TRBV6-5	NA	TRBJ1-2	TGTGCCAGCAGTTACGGTTGGAGGGCGGGGGGCTACACCTTC	CASSYGWRAGGYTF
NA	TRBV4-1	NA	TRBJ1-5	TGCGCCAGCAGCCAAGGACGCGCAGGGTCCAATCAGCCCCAGCATTTT	CASSQGRAGSNQPQHF
NA	TRBV5-1	NA	TRBJ1-1	TGCGCCAGCAGCTTGCTCGCGGGCCCAGCCGACACTGAAGCTTTCTTT	CASSLLAGPADTEAFF
TRBD2	TRBV27	NA	TRBJ2-2	TGTGCCAGCAGTTTCATAGCGGGGGGTCCTTACACCGGGGAGCTGTTTTTT	CASSFIAGGPYTGELFF
TRBD2	TRBV5-1	NA	TRBJ2-1	TGCGCCAGCAGCTTGGCGACTAGCGGGAGGGCCGCCTACGAGCAGTTCTTC	CASSLATSGRAAYEQFF
TRBD1	TRBV13	few	TRBJ1-1	TGTGCCAGCAGCTTAAACAGGGGAAACACTGAAGCTTTCTTT	CASSLNRGNTEAFF
NA	TRBV21-1	few	TRBJ1-2	TGTGCCAGCAGCAAAGCTGGGGGCTCCTATGGCTACACCTTC	CASSKAGGSYGYTF
TRBD1	TRBV5-1	NA	TRBJ2-3	TGCGCCAGCAGCCCCCGGGACAGGGGGTTATTCACAGATACGCAGTATTTT	CASSPRDRGLFTDTQYF
NA	TRBV6-1	NA	TRBJ1-5	TGTGCCAGCAACAGCGGGAATAGCAATCAGCCCCAGCATTTT	CASNSGNSNQPQHF
TRBD2	TRBV13	NA	TRBJ2-3	TGTGCCAGCAGTCCTCGGGAGGCGGGGCCGAACACAGATACGCAGTATTTT	CASSPREAGPNTDTQYF
NA	TRBV19	NA	TRBJ2-1	TGTGCCAGTAGTATGCAGGGGGGTGAGCAGTTCTTC	CASSMQGGEQFF
TRBD1	TRBV11-2	few	TRBJ2-7	TGTGCCAGCAGCCCGCCCTTCGGGACAGGGGGCTACGAGCAGTACTTC	CASSPPFGTGGYEQYF
TRBD1	TRBV7-2	NA	TRBJ1-2	TGTGCCAGCAGCTACCGAGGGGGACAGGGGAACTATGGCTACACCTTC	CASSYRGGQGNYGYTF